Listed below are T cell receptor beta chains from one sample, sequenced in a study of naive and memory T cell subsets. TCRdb independently ran MiXCR on the UMI-ligation and nested PCR reads; one entry per CDR3 protein. This table holds fewer than 150,000 distinct CDR3 sequences, under 25% found once. The specimen was naive CD8+ T cells from blood. These receptors all stem from a human donor in good health. The CDR3 runs from the conserved cysteine through the conserved F or W. A D gene is named only where the DNA matches it firmly. Not every row has a clone size; where given, it reads once, few, many or a size class.

TRBV3-1,few,-,TRBJ2-1,CASSQDRRKVYNEQFF,TGTGCCAGCAGCCAAGATCGTAGAAAAGTCTACAATGAGCAGTTCTTC
TRBV12-3/TRBV12-4,-,-,TRBJ2-2,CASRLGGSNTGELFF,TGTGCCAGCAGGTTGGGTGGGTCGAACACCGGGGAGCTGTTTTTT
TRBV27,-,TRBD1,TRBJ2-5,CASSRQGWWETQYF,TGTGCCAGCAGCAGACAGGGTTGGTGGGAGACCCAGTACTTC
TRBV12-3/TRBV12-4,few,-,TRBJ2-3,CASSFSPPADTQYF,TGTGCCAGCAGTTTTTCGCCGCCAGCAGATACGCAGTATTTT
TRBV29-1,many,-,TRBJ1-1,CSVVWGTEAFF,TGCAGCGTTGTGTGGGGAACTGAAGCTTTCTTT
TRBV5-1,few,-,TRBJ1-1,CASSLERETEAFF,TGCGCCAGCAGCTTGGAGAGGGAAACTGAAGCTTTCTTT
TRBV10-3,-,-,TRBJ2-3,CAIRRGGSTDTQYF,TGTGCCATCAGACGGGGAGGTAGCACAGATACGCAGTATTTT
TRBV28,few,-,TRBJ2-7,CASSLSGTLGEQYF,TGTGCCAGCAGTTTATCCGGAACGTTAGGCGAGCAGTACTTC
TRBV28,-,-,TRBJ2-7,CASSWGQRNYEQYF,TGTGCCAGCAGTTGGGGCCAAAGGAACTACGAGCAGTACTTC
TRBV4-1,few,TRBD2,TRBJ2-7,CASSHGTNSYEQYF,TGCGCCAGCAGCCACGGGACTAACTCCTACGAGCAGTACTTC
TRBV7-9,-,-,TRBJ2-7,CASGLGNYEQYF,TGTGCCAGCGGGCTGGGAAACTACGAGCAGTACTTC
TRBV6-1,-,-,TRBJ2-2,CASSKDTPSFAGELFF,TGTGCCAGCAGTAAAGACACTCCTTCTTTTGCCGGGGAGCTGTTTTTT
TRBV20-1,-,-,TRBJ2-7,CSARLGRWRSYEQYF,TGCAGTGCCCGTCTCGGACGGTGGCGTTCCTACGAGCAGTACTTC
TRBV3-1,few,-,TRBJ2-3,CASSQEVGVSTDTQYF,TGTGCCAGCAGCCAAGAGGTTGGGGTGAGCACAGATACGCAGTATTTT
TRBV29-1,few,TRBD1,TRBJ2-7,CSVKTGGTYEQYF,TGCAGCGTGAAAACAGGGGGAACCTACGAGCAGTACTTC
TRBV15,-,-,TRBJ2-1,CATSESGDPDEQFF,TGTGCCACCAGCGAGTCGGGAGATCCAGATGAGCAGTTCTTC
TRBV12-3/TRBV12-4,many,TRBD1,TRBJ1-5,CASSSERTGRGNQPQHF,TGTGCCAGCAGTTCCGAGAGGACAGGGCGAGGCAATCAGCCCCAGCATTTT
TRBV24-1,-,-,TRBJ2-1,CATSDFLQGDEQFF,TGTGCCACCAGTGATTTCTTACAGGGTGATGAGCAGTTCTTC
TRBV29-1,few,TRBD1,TRBJ2-1,CSVEDRDRGNSYNEQFF,TGCAGCGTTGAAGATCGGGACAGGGGGAATTCCTACAATGAGCAGTTCTTC
TRBV6-5,-,-,TRBJ2-3,CASTKRGQPDTQYF,TGTGCCAGCACCAAAAGGGGTCAGCCGGATACGCAGTATTTT
TRBV30,-,-,TRBJ2-5,CAWGHGTEEETQYF,TGTGCCTGGGGCCATGGGACGGAGGAAGAGACCCAGTACTTC
TRBV15,-,TRBD1,TRBJ1-5,CATSRQTGDRQPQHF,TGTGCCACCAGCAGACAGACAGGGGATAGGCAGCCCCAGCATTTT
TRBV28,few,TRBD2,TRBJ2-3,CASSPRERAGYLDTQYF,TGTGCCAGCAGCCCTAGGGAGAGAGCGGGATACCTGGATACGCAGTATTTT